A single sample gave rise to the 2 T cell receptor beta chains below, sequenced in a study of blood T cell repertoires in COVID-19. Generated by immunoSEQ multiplex PCR, the TCRdb table keeps only in-frame clones and is missing some. The sample carries 210,000 or so clones, 84% recorded once. The sequencing sample was made of peripheral blood. These receptors all stem from a woman in her 70s with active or convalescent COVID-19.

This chain links TRBV9 with TRBJ1-3, with D unclear. The CDR3 loop spans 16 amino acids. Germline CDR1 reads SGDLS; CDR2 reads YYNGEE. V was pared by 0 bases and J by 4 bases, with 14 bases between. The CDR3: CASSVGVGAYGNTIYF. In DNA, the CDR3 is TGTGCCAGCAGCGTAGGGGTTGGAGCTTACGGAAACACCATATATTTT.

This chain uses TRBV29-1 with TRBJ1-2, with 12 bases lining up with TRBD1. Trimming removed 0 bases from V and 4 bases from J; junction bases left unmatched: 18. Germline-derived CDR1 and CDR2 are SQVTM and ANQGSEA. The CDR3 spans 20 residues. CDR3 residues: CSVEEIIDRDRGQIGYGYTF. As DNA, the CDR3 is TGCAGCGTTGAAGAAATCATAGACCGGGACAGGGGGCAAATAGGCTATGGCTACACCTTC.